This T cell receptor (beta chain) emerged from a study of T cell responses to AZD1222 COVID-19 vaccine. Study background: Second-dose timings of about 4 or about 12 weeks were pooled.

The repertoire was sequenced with immunoSEQ multiplex PCR; TCRdb's copy has only in-frame clones and lacks some. This repertoire shows 100,000 to 140,000 clones, roughly nine tenths found once; its top ten account for approximately 7%. CDR1 and CDR2 (germline): MNHEY, SMNVEV (reference sequence). The CDR3 has 15 residues. V lost 5 bases and J lost 4; bases outside the gene matches: 7. To note about this clone: The antigen is unknown.

Study outcomes and limitations: Reports say nearly half of spike-specific TCRs go after unmutated variant regions. White British people made up most donors, females outnumbered males, and clonal diversity was possibly underestimated. At 160-218 and 743-854, vaccine-associated CD4 TCRs were dominant, and they spanned spike.

The sequencing here drew on peripheral blood, taken on day 0 of AZD1222 vaccination. V usage is TRBV27 and J usage is TRBJ1-2; 10 bases agree with TRBD1. The receptor comes from an adult in good health. The CDR3 DNA reads as TGTGCCAGCAGTCTCGGGACAGGGGAGGGCTATGGCTACACCTTC. It encodes CASSLGTGEGYGYTF.